Following are 2 T cell receptor beta chains from one sample sequenced in a study of cytomegalovirus exposure and HLA in healthy donors. PCR was performed using 60 Vbeta and 13 Jbeta primers. Assay used: immunoSEQ multiplex PCR; TCRdb lists only in-frame clones, some missing. The sample has about 160,000 clones; 84% are singletons. The sequencing input was PBMCs. These receptor sequences come from a man between 50 and 59 years old in good health and CMV-seropositive.

A single count supports this clone. V gene TRBV6-5 combines with J gene TRBJ1-5; TRBD1 might be the D (6 bases). The CDR3 has 13 residues. Trimming left V 6 bases short and J 6 bases short, with 12 bases between. CDR1 is MNHEY, CDR2 SVGAGI, per germline. CDR3 sequence (DNA): TGTGCCAGCAGCCTCGACAGGACTCAGCCCCAGCATTTT. Translating it yields CASSLDRTQPQHF.

This clone is a singleton in its sample. The J gene is TRBJ2-5, the V gene TRBV7-8; tentatively, D is TRBD2 (6 bases). This CDR3 spans 15 amino acids. The germline V gene has CDR1 SGHVS and CDR2 FQNEAQ. V was pared by 1 base and J by 5 bases, with 14 bases between. Written as DNA, the CDR3 is TGTGCCAGCAGCTTAGTGGTCAGCGGGTGGGAGACCCAGTACTTC. This encodes CASSLVVSGWETQYF.